One and the same sample provided the 2 T cell receptor beta chains below, sequenced in a study of cytomegalovirus exposure and HLA in healthy donors. Both 60 Vbeta primers and 13 Jbeta primers went into the PCR. Using immunoSEQ multiplex PCR, the repertoire was profiled, and TCRdb retains in-frame clones only, with some absent. The sample holds about 160,000 clones, about 72% seen once. The specimen sequenced was PBMCs. The receptors shown here come from a man aged 55 to 70 in good health and CMV-seronegative.

The V gene is TRBV29-1, the J gene TRBJ2-2; D is perhaps TRBD2 (5 bases). V lost 7 bases, J lost 5 bases, and 17 bases lay in between. Germline values: CDR1 SQVTM, CDR2 ANQGSEA. CDR3 length: 14 residues. The CDR3 loop reads CSASRLEGTGELFF. CDR3 sequence (DNA): TGCAGCGCCAGTAGGTTAGAGGGAACCGGGGAGCTGTTTTTT.

The CDR3 DNA follows: TGTGCCAGTAGACAGGCAGCGGGAGGAGTAGATACGCAGTATTTT. Protein product: CASRQAAGGVDTQYF. V gene TRBV19 combines with J gene TRBJ2-3; 9 bases are a match to TRBD2. The CDR3 is 15 amino acids. Per germline, CDR1 LNHDA and CDR2 SQIVND (reference sequence). After removal of 6 bases from V and 5 bases from J, the junction contained 9 bases not matched to a gene. Full variable domain (outside the CDR3, taken from reference TRBV19 and TRBJ2-3): DGGITQSPKYLFRKEGQNVTLSCEQNLNHDAMYWYRQDPGQGLRLIYYSQIVNDFQKGDIAEGYSVSREKKESFPLTVTSAQKNPTAFYLCASRQAAGGVDTQYFGPGTRLTVL.